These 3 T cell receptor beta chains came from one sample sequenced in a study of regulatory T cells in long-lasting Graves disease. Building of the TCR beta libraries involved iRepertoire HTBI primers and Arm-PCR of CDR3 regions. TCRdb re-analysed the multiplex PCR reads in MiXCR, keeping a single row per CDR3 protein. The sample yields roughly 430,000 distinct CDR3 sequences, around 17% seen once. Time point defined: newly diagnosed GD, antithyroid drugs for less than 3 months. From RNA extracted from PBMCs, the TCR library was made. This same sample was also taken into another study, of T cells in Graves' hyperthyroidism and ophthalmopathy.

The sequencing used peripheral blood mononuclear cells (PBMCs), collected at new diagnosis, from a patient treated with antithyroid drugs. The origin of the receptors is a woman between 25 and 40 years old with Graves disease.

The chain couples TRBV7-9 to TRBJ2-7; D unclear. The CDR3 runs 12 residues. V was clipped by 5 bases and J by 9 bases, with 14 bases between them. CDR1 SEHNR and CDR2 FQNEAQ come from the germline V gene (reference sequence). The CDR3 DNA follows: TGTGCCAGCAGCCAACTCAAGGCGGCGCAGTACTTC. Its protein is CASSQLKAAQYF.

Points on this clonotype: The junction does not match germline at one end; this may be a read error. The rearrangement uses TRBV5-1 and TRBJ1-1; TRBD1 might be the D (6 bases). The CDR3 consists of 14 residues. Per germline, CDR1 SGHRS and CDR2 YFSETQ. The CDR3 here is CASSLAGGHTEACF. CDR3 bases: TGCGCCAGCAGCTTGGCCGGGGGACACACTGAAGCTTGCTTT. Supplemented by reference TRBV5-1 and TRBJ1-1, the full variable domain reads KAGVTQTPRYLIKTRGQQVTLSCSPISGHRSVSWYQQTPGQGLQFLFEYFSETQRNKGNFPGRFSGRQFSNSRSEMNVSTLELGDSALYLCASSLAGGHTEACFGQGTRLTVV.

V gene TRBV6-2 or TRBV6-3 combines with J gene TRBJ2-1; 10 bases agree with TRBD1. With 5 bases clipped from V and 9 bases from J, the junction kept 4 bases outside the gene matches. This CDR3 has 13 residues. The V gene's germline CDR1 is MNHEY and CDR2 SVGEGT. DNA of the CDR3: TGTGCCAGCAGTACCCGGGACAGGGGTGAGCAGTTCTTC. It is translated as CASSTRDRGEQFF.